These 10 T cell receptor beta chains were all obtained from the same sample, sequenced in a study of cytomegalovirus exposure and HLA in healthy donors. Primers included in the PCR were 60 Vbeta and 13 Jbeta primers. Repertoires were generated with immunoSEQ multiplex PCR, while TCRdb's copy carries only in-frame clones and drops some. There are about 120,000 clones in the sample; roughly 68% occur only once, and roughly 8.7% lies in the top ten. Sample: PBMCs. Source of these receptors: a man aged 25-45 years in good health and CMV-seropositive.

The chain employs TRBV5-1 and TRBJ2-7; TRBD2 agrees at 10 bases. The CDR3 has 17 residues. Per germline, CDR1 SGHRS and CDR2 YFSETQ. Unmatched junction bases numbered 13, after V lost 3 bases and J lost 4 bases. The CDR3, as DNA: TGCGCCAGCAGCTCCCTCGGCGGAGCGGGGGGGCAGTACGAGCAGTACTTC. It codes for CASSSLGGAGGQYEQYF. The full variable domain, completed using reference TRBV5-1 and TRBJ2-7, is KAGVTQTPRYLIKTRGQQVTLSCSPISGHRSVSWYQQTPGQGLQFLFEYFSETQRNKGNFPGRFSGRQFSNSRSEMNVSTLELGDSALYLCASSSLGGAGGQYEQYFGPGTRLTVT.

The V gene is TRBV28, the J gene TRBJ1-1; unclear D gene. V gave up 1 base and J gave up 4 bases, with 4 bases separating them. The CDR3 has 12 residues. Per the germline V gene, CDR1 is MDHEN and CDR2 is SYDVKM. The CDR3, as DNA: TGTGCCAGCAGTTTATCCCTCACTGAAGCTTTCTTT. It codes for CASSLSLTEAFF.

J is TRBJ2-7 and V is TRBV6-4, with 7 positions matching TRBD2. The CDR3 totals 16 residues. J was trimmed by 5 bases and V by 11 bases; bases with no gene match: 21. CDR1 MRHNA and CDR2 SNTAGT come from the germline V gene. In nucleotides, the CDR3 is TGTGCCCTCATCTGGGGGGACTACCCAAAAGCAGACGAGCAGTACGTC. Its protein product is CALIWGDYPKADEQYV.

This clone was seen only a few times. This sequence joins TRBV7-9 and TRBJ1-2; D is perhaps TRBD1 (6 bases). CDR3 length: 13 residues. CDR1 is SEHNR and CDR2 is FQNEAQ in the germline V gene (reference sequence). V was clipped by 1 base and J by 6 bases, with 9 bases between them. The CDR3 spells CASSLDRAHGYTF. The CDR3 DNA is TGTGCCAGCAGCTTAGACAGGGCCCATGGCTACACCTTC.

This clone has just one count. The genes are TRBV9 and TRBJ1-6; D uncertain. Trimming left V 6 bases short and J 6 bases short, with 28 bases between. This CDR3 is 19 amino acids long. Germline CDR1 SGDLS, CDR2 YYNGEE. As DNA, the CDR3 is TGTGCCAGCACCGATTCTCCTTCCGGTGCCAGACACTTTAATTCACCCCTCCACTTT. Translating gives CASTDSPSGARHFNSPLHF.

This clone appeared a few times. The chain recombines TRBV7-2 with TRBJ1-1; D remains ambiguous. The germline V gene encodes CDR1 SGHTA and CDR2 FQGNSA. Trimming took off 1 base at V and 3 bases at J, with 9 bases between the two ends. This CDR3 has 14 residues. The DNA of the CDR3 is TGTGCCAGCAGCTTAGACTTGGCGGACACTGAAGCTTTCTTT. Residues: CASSLDLADTEAFF. The full variable domain, its missing parts supplied by reference TRBV7-2 and TRBJ1-1, is GAGVSQSPSNKVTEKGKDVELRCDPISGHTALYWYRQSLGQGLEFLIYFQGNSAPDKSGLPSDRFSAERTGGSVSTLTIQRTQQEDSAVYLCASSLDLADTEAFFGQGTRLTVV.

This clone was seen more than once but under ten times. The chain has TRBV19 and TRBJ2-2; tentatively, D is TRBD1 (6 bases). Germline-derived CDR1 and CDR2 are LNHDA and SQIVND (reference sequence). The CDR3 spans 14 residues. V dropped 4 bases and J dropped 7 bases, with 13 bases sitting between them. The CDR3 here is CASSTYRQVGELFF. Here the CDR3 DNA reads TGTGCCAGTAGTACCTATCGACAGGTCGGGGAGCTGTTTTTT.

This clone was seen more than once but under ten times. The CDR3 loop is CASSLGAGRGRNTEAFF. CDR3 in DNA: TGTGCCAGCAGTTTAGGGGCTGGTAGGGGGCGGAACACTGAAGCTTTCTTT. V is TRBV27 and J is TRBJ1-1; TRBD1 matches at 7 bases. J was trimmed by 1 base and V by 2 bases; bases with no gene match: 10. This CDR3 is 17 amino acids long. Germline V gene lookup returns CDR1 MNHEY and CDR2 SMNVEV (reference sequence).

The genes are TRBV4-1 and TRBJ2-7, with D possibly matching TRBD2 (6 bases). The CDR3 extends over 16 amino acids. V was pared by 6 bases and J by 2 bases, with 20 bases between. Germline CDR1 is MGHRA and CDR2 is YSYEKL. In DNA, the CDR3 is TGCGCCAGCAGTTCTGGAGGGATTATGGGGACCTACGAGCAGTACTTC. Its protein is CASSSGGIMGTYEQYF.

The rearrangement uses TRBV29-1 and TRBJ2-3, with D possibly being TRBD2 (6 bases). The V end was cut by 4 bases, the J end by 5 bases, with 13 bases between. Germline CDR1 and CDR2: SQVTM and ANQGSEA. CDR3 length: 13 amino acids. CDR3 DNA: TGCAGCGTTGTGGAGCGGGTGGGAGATACGCAGTATTTT. Its translation is CSVVERVGDTQYF.